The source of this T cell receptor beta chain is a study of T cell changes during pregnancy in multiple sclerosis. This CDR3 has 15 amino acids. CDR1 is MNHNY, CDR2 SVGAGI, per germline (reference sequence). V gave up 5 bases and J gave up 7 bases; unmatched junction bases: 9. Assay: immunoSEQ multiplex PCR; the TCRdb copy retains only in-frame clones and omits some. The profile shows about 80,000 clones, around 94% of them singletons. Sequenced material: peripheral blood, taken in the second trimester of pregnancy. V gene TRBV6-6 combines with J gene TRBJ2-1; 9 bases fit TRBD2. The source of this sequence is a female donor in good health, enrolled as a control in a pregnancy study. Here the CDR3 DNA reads TGTGCCAGCAGTCGCTCTAGCGGGAAAGGGAATGAGCAGTTCTTC. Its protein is CASSRSSGKGNEQFF.